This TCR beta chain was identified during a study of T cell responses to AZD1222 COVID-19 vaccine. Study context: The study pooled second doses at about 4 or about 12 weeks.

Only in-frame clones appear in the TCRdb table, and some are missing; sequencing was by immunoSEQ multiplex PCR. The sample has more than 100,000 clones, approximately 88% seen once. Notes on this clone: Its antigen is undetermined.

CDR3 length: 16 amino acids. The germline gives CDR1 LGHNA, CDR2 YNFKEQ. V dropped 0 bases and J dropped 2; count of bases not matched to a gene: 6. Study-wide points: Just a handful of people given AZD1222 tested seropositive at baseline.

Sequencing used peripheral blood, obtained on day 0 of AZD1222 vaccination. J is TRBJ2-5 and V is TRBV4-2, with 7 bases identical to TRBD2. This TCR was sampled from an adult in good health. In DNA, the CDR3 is TGTGCCAGCAGCCAAGATCCCCCTAGCGGACAAGAGACCCAGTACTTC. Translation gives CASSQDPPSGQETQYF.